This T cell receptor beta chain stems from a study of beta chain features in type 1 diabetes. Reverse transcribing all isolated RNA meant expressed TCRB transcripts were sequenced. It was found that naive, central memory and regulatory T cell samples averaged roughly 3.6 million reads. Some clones are missing from TCRdb's copy, which holds only in-frame ones; the method was immunoSEQ multiplex PCR. This table has under 950,000 clones, roughly 15% appearing once. A CD45RO/CCR7/CD25/CD127/CD95/CD27 panel sorted naive, central memory, regulatory and stem cell-like memory CD4+ cells. V was trimmed by 1 base and J by 4 bases, leaving 5 bases between them. In germline, CDR1 is LGHNA, CDR2 YNFKEQ. The CDR3 runs 13 residues.

Sequencing was carried out using naive CD4+ T cells from blood. This sequence was found in a woman between 18 and 30 years old in good health. The chain recombines TRBV4-2 with TRBJ2-1; D not resolved. CDR3 nucleotide sequence: TGTGCCAGCAGCCAAGCACTGTACAATGAGCAGTTCTTC. This translates into CASSQALYNEQFF.